The 29 T cell receptor beta chains listed next were all sequenced from one sample in a study of vaccination and CD4 T cells after COVID-19 (dated by TCRdb to 2021 to 2024). The treatment or condition label, read with the paper, signifies: approximately 9-day PBMC culture with coronavirus spike peptide pools or control peptides (ViraFEST assay). CD4+ T cells from unexposed donors were collected before the COVID-19 pandemic (2011-2018). The protocol used for the library was PCR. The run used an Illumina iSeq 100. DNA from cultured CD4+ T cells was subjected to TCR sequencing with the Oncomine TCR Beta short-read assay at the Johns Hopkins FTIC core. TCRdb handled the public reads itself, with Q25 trimming in fastp and clone calling in MiXCR, and kept productive beta chains. Rows are unified per CDR3 protein, each entry keeping the most common DNA and genes. Counted in this sample were about 7,200 distinct CDR3 sequences; approximately 31% of them appeared once. The ten largest clones represent 25% to 30% of the sample.

Their antigen targets remain unknown. Material: CD4+ T cells from blood, cultured in vitro. These receptors were taken from a human donor in good health.

This chain connects TRBV6-1 to TRBJ2-4; TRBD2 agrees at 12 bases. Looked up from germline, CDR1 is MNHNS and CDR2 is SASEGT. With 8 bases clipped from V and 4 bases from J, the junction kept 18 bases outside the gene matches. There are 19 residues in the CDR3. CDR3 residues: CASSEGTSGGPIRKNIQYF. CDR3 DNA sequence: TGTGCCAGCTCCGAAGGTACTAGCGGGGGGCCGATCCGTAAAAACATTCAGTACTTC.

This chain links TRBV18 with TRBJ2-7; weak D call: TRBD2 (6 bases). CDR1 and CDR2 from the germline V gene are KGHSH and LQKENI. The CDR3 covers 14 residues. V was pared by 3 bases and J by 3 bases, with 12 bases between. The CDR3 protein is CASSPEGLLYEQYF. CDR3 DNA: TGTGCCAGCTCACCGGAGGGCCTACTCTACGAGCAGTACTTC. The full variable domain, in which reference TRBV18 and TRBJ2-7 provide the parts outside the CDR3, is NAGVMQNPRHLVRRRGQEARLRCSPMKGHSHVYWYRQLPEEGLKFMVYLQKENIIDESGMPKERFSAEFPKEGPSILRIQQVVRGDSAAYFCASSPEGLLYEQYFGPGTRLTVT.

This clonotype is labeled as medium-sized. The chain links TRBV20-1 to TRBJ1-5; D gene unclear. V was clipped by 2 bases and J by 4 bases, with 9 bases between them. This CDR3 is 13 amino acids long. The germline gives CDR1 DFQATT, CDR2 SNEGSKA (reference sequence). The CDR3 sequence: CSARQNKNQPQHF. CDR3 coding DNA: TGCAGTGCTAGACAGAACAAGAATCAGCCCCAGCATTTT.

This clonotype was counted a few times. The chain employs TRBV30 and TRBJ1-2; no definite D call. Germline V gives CDR1 GTSNPN, CDR2 SVGIG (reference sequence). Trimming took off 3 bases at V and 6 bases at J, with 20 bases between the two ends. The CDR3 spans 15 residues. Written as DNA, the CDR3 is TGTGCCTGGAGGATAATGGCACACGGACGGGATGGCTACACCTTC. This sequence encodes CAWRIMAHGRDGYTF. Variable domain in full (rest from reference TRBV30 and TRBJ1-2): SQTIHQWPATLVQPVGSPLSLECTVEGTSNPNLYWYRQAAGRGLQLLFYSVGIGQISSEVPQNLSASRPQDRQFILSSKKLLLSDSGFYLCAWRIMAHGRDGYTFGSGTRLTVV.

CDR3 bases: TGTGCCAGCAGCCCCAGACACCGCCACAAAGAGACCCAGTACTTC. It codes for CASSPRHRHKETQYF. This chain joins TRBV9 and TRBJ2-5; D remains ambiguous. The CDR3 sequence is 15 residues long. In germline, CDR1 is SGDLS, CDR2 YYNGEE. V lost 4 bases to trimming and J lost 3 bases, with 16 bases between them.

This clonotype has a handful of counts. The rearrangement uses TRBV12-3 or TRBV12-4 and TRBJ2-7, with D unclear. Trimming pared 2 bases from V and 0 bases from J, leaving 8 bases between. This CDR3 has 14 residues. The CDR3 loop is CASSLTGLSYEQYF. The CDR3 DNA sequence: TGTGCCAGCAGTTTAACTGGGCTCTCCTACGAGCAGTACTTC.

The chain is built from TRBV7-3 and TRBJ2-1, with TRBD2 matching 8 bases. Germline loops: CDR1 SGHTA, CDR2 FQGTGA. This CDR3 spans 15 amino acids. The ends lost 0 bases at V and 4 bases at J; junction bases unmatched: 2. The DNA of the CDR3 is TGTGCCAGCAGCTTAACGTCGGGAGGGTACAATGAGCAGTTCTTC. It translates to CASSLTSGGYNEQFF. The full variable domain, in which reference TRBV7-3 and TRBJ2-1 provide the parts outside the CDR3, is GAGVSQTPSNKVTEKGKYVELRCDPISGHTALYWYRQSLGQGPEFLIYFQGTGAADDSGLPNDRFFAVRPEGSVSTLKIQRTERGDSAVYLCASSLTSGGYNEQFFGPGTRLTVL.

This clonotype appeared a few times. This chain connects TRBV18 to TRBJ1-2, with 8 bases fitting TRBD1. The ends lost 0 bases at V and 6 bases at J; junction bases unmatched: 6. The CDR3 spans 15 residues. From germline, CDR1 is KGHSH and CDR2 LQKENI. As DNA, the CDR3 is TGTGCCAGCTCACCACCGGGGGACAGGAGGGATGGCTACACCTTC. Its translation is CASSPPGDRRDGYTF. Looking up the rest from reference TRBV18 and TRBJ1-2 gives the full variable domain: NAGVMQNPRHLVRRRGQEARLRCSPMKGHSHVYWYRQLPEEGLKFMVYLQKENIIDESGMPKERFSAEFPKEGPSILRIQQVVRGDSAAYFCASSPPGDRRDGYTFGSGTRLTVV.

V is TRBV7-9 and J is TRBJ2-4, with TRBD2 matching over 11 bases. The CDR3 extends over 16 amino acids. The V and J ends lost 0 bases and 8 bases, in that order; junction bases with no gene match: 6. Germline V lookup: CDR1 SEHNR, CDR2 FQNEAQ (reference sequence). CDR3 DNA sequence: TGTGCCAGCAGCTTAGCCGGGACTAGCGGAGGGGACATTCAGTACTTC. Amino acid sequence: CASSLAGTSGGDIQYF.

This chain connects TRBV14 to TRBJ2-3; tentatively, D is TRBD1 (6 bases). Germline V lookup: CDR1 SGHDN, CDR2 FVKESK. This CDR3 is 13 amino acids long. The V and J ends lost 6 bases and 1 base respectively, with 8 bases between them. The DNA for the CDR3 is TGTGCCAGCAGACGACAGGGCACAGATACGCAGTATTTT. Protein sequence: CASRRQGTDTQYF.

V gene TRBV12-3 or TRBV12-4 combines with J gene TRBJ1-1; D remains unclear. The CDR3 loop spans 13 amino acids. V was trimmed by 7 bases and J by 1 base, leaving 10 bases between them. CDR3 sequence (DNA): TGTGCCAGCACCTTTAGTGGGAACACTGAAGCTTTCTTT. This encodes CASTFSGNTEAFF.

This clonotype was counted a single time. V and J are TRBV27 and TRBJ2-2; no firm D call. V was trimmed by 0 bases and J by 5 bases, leaving 7 bases between them. This CDR3 is built from 14 residues. Germline CDR1 MNHEY, CDR2 SMNVEV (reference sequence). The CDR3, as DNA: TGTGCCAGCAGTTTATCCCCATGGACCGGGGAGCTGTTTTTT. Protein: CASSLSPWTGELFF.

This chain uses TRBV20-1 with TRBJ1-1, with TRBD1 as a possible D gene (5 bases). Per germline, CDR1 DFQATT and CDR2 SNEGSKA (reference sequence). Trimming stripped 3 bases from V and 7 bases from J, with 9 bases between. The CDR3 sequence is 11 residues long. Here the CDR3 reads CSARTEYEAFF. The CDR3 bases are TGCAGTGCTAGGACAGAGTATGAAGCTTTCTTT.

The V and J genes are TRBV12-3 or TRBV12-4 and TRBJ2-3; D perhaps matches TRBD2 (5 bases). Trimming shortened V by 5 bases and J by 2 bases, and 17 bases separated the two germline ends. The CDR3 covers 16 residues. The CDR3, as DNA: TGTGCCAGCAGTCTAATGGACTTCCCCCACACAGATACGCAGTATTTT. Translating it yields CASSLMDFPHTDTQYF.

The chain couples TRBV12-3 or TRBV12-4 to TRBJ1-1; unclear D gene. The CDR3 runs 12 residues. The V gene lost 3 bases and the J gene lost 5 bases, with 7 bases spanning the gap. CDR3 sequence: CASSFGPTEAFF. Here the CDR3 DNA reads TGTGCCAGCAGTTTCGGGCCGACTGAAGCTTTCTTT.

This clonotype has a handful of counts. J is TRBJ1-2 and V is TRBV14, with no clear D. The CDR3 consists of 13 residues. In germline, CDR1 is SGHDN, CDR2 FVKESK. V gave up 4 bases and J gave up 5 bases, with 11 bases separating them. The CDR3, as DNA: TGTGCCAGCAGCCCCCTCCGGTGGTATGGCTACACCTTC. Encoded protein: CASSPLRWYGYTF.

J is TRBJ1-6 and V is TRBV6-1, with unresolved D. The length of the CDR3 is 13 residues. V was cut by 8 bases and J by 6 bases, with 11 bases left in between. The V gene's germline CDR1 is MNHNS and CDR2 SASEGT. CDR3 nucleotide sequence: TGTGCCAGCGCCCGCTTGGCTAATTCACCCCTCCACTTT. Amino acid sequence: CASARLANSPLHF.

The table lists this clonotype with a few counts. The chain combines TRBV6-5 with TRBJ2-7, with 8 bases aligning to TRBD2. In germline, CDR1 is MNHEY, CDR2 SVGAGI. The CDR3 totals 15 residues. With V trimmed by 0 bases and J by 3 bases, 4 bases remained unmatched. CDR3 in amino acids: CASSYSGLDHYEQYF. The CDR3 nucleotides are TGTGCCAGCAGTTACTCGGGACTAGATCACTACGAGCAGTACTTC.

The sample holds a few counts of this clonotype. V gene TRBV9 combines with J gene TRBJ1-2; unclear D gene. The V end was cut by 0 bases, the J end by 8 bases, with 11 bases between. CDR3 size: 13 residues. Germline assignment: CDR1 SGDLS and CDR2 YYNGEE. The CDR3 sequence is CASSVDGEGGYTF. DNA of the CDR3: TGTGCCAGCAGCGTAGATGGGGAAGGCGGCTACACCTTC. The entire variable domain, with the rest obtained from reference TRBV9 and TRBJ1-2, is as follows: DSGVTQTPKHLITATGQRVTLRCSPRSGDLSVYWYQQSLDQGLQFLIQYYNGEERAKGNILERFSAQQFPDLHSELNLSSLELGDSALYFCASSVDGEGGYTFGSGTRLTVV.

Only a few counts were recorded for this clonotype. The chain joins TRBV27 to TRBJ2-7; 7 bases agree with TRBD1. This CDR3 is built from 15 residues. Trimming cost V 3 bases and J 3 bases; bases outside gene matches: 8. Germline lookup yields CDR1 MNHEY and CDR2 SMNVEV (reference sequence). As DNA, the CDR3 is TGTGCCAGCAGTTTCACAGGGGATCTATACTACGAGCAGTACTTC. Translating it yields CASSFTGDLYYEQYF.

The CDR3 loop is CASSSLGLAGGIQETQYF. The CDR3 DNA reads as TGTGCCAGCAGTTCATTAGGACTAGCGGGGGGAATCCAAGAGACCCAGTACTTC. The chain combines TRBV27 with TRBJ2-5, with 14 bases aligning to TRBD2. With V trimmed by 4 bases and J by 1 base, 8 bases remained unmatched. CDR3 length equals 18 residues. Germline assignment: CDR1 MNHEY and CDR2 SMNVEV (reference sequence).

By sample share, this clonotype is medium-sized. The rearrangement links TRBV20-1 to TRBJ1-2; maybe TRBD1 (5 bases). Trimming took off 6 bases at V and 4 bases at J, with 12 bases between the two ends. Per the germline V gene, CDR1 is DFQATT and CDR2 is SNEGSKA (reference sequence). This CDR3 comprises 12 residues. CDR3: CSARDHIYGYTF. The CDR3 DNA follows: TGCAGTGCCAGGGATCACATCTATGGCTACACCTTC.

The rearrangement joins TRBV27 to TRBJ1-2; 10 bases align to TRBD1. The CDR3 spans 15 residues. Germline V gene sequence: CDR1 MNHEY, CDR2 SMNVEV (reference sequence). V trimming: 5 bases; J trimming: 5 bases; junction bases outside the gene matches: 8. The CDR3 DNA reads TGTGCCAGCAGTCCCCCGGGACAGGGGATTTATGGCTACACCTTC. This gives the protein CASSPPGQGIYGYTF.

The rearrangement uses TRBV5-1 and TRBJ2-7; possibly TRBD2 for D (5 bases). V lost 3 bases, J lost 4 bases, and 11 bases lay in between. The CDR3 is 13 residues long. CDR1 and CDR2 (germline): SGHRS, YFSETQ. DNA for the CDR3: TGCGCCAGCAGCTACCCGGGGATTTACGAGCAGTACTTC. It is translated as CASSYPGIYEQYF.

The CDR3 spells CASRDRIGEGEKLFF. In DNA form, the CDR3 reads TGTGCCAGCAGAGACAGGATAGGCGAAGGTGAAAAACTGTTTTTT. The chain couples TRBV2 to TRBJ1-4; TRBD1 is a possible D gene (6 bases). Per the germline V gene, CDR1 is SNHLY and CDR2 is FYNNEI. V was trimmed by 6 bases and J by 7 bases, leaving 18 bases between them. The CDR3 contains 15 residues.

V is TRBV7-9 and J is TRBJ1-5; D call uncertain. The V end was cut by 3 bases, the J end by 4 bases, with 7 bases between. Germline-derived CDR1 and CDR2 are SEHNR and FQNEAQ (reference sequence). This CDR3 has 13 amino acids. The CDR3 region has the DNA TGTGCCAGCAGCTTCGGGGAAAATCAGCCCCAGCATTTT. Amino acids: CASSFGENQPQHF.

This clonotype was picked up a small number of times. The chain is built from TRBV14 and TRBJ1-2; no definite D call. V was cut by 0 bases and J by 0 bases, with 11 bases left in between. This CDR3 is 16 amino acids long. The V gene's germline CDR1 is SGHDN and CDR2 FVKESK. This chain's CDR3 is CASSQDWRGTNYGYTF. The CDR3 DNA reads as TGTGCCAGCAGCCAAGATTGGCGAGGGACTAACTATGGCTACACCTTC.

This clonotype has only a few counts. The CDR3 reads CASSETSGGAETQYF. The CDR3 bases are TGTGCCAGCAGTGAAACTAGCGGGGGGGCGGAGACCCAGTACTTC. The V and J genes are TRBV6-1 and TRBJ2-5; 13 bases agree with TRBD2. V shed 2 bases and J 5 bases; nucleotides not matched to a gene: 2. In germline, CDR1 is MNHNS, CDR2 SASEGT. This CDR3 contains 15 residues.

This clonotype has just a few counts. The V call is TRBV6-5, the J call TRBJ1-5, with TRBD1 matching over 7 bases. CDR1 is MNHEY and CDR2 is SVGAGI in the germline V gene. This CDR3 has 19 residues. With V trimmed by 2 bases and J by 2 bases, 15 bases remained unmatched. The CDR3 loop reads CASSYRPGTDGLGNQPQHF. The CDR3 region has the DNA TGTGCCAGCAGTTACCGTCCCGGGACAGACGGGCTGGGCAATCAGCCCCAGCATTTT.